This record concerns one T cell receptor beta chain sequence. This CDR3 contains 14 residues. V lost 5 bases to trimming and J lost 0 bases, with 12 bases between them. Germline loops: CDR1 DFQATT, CDR2 SNEGSKA (reference sequence). This sample was taken from a study of early T cells in non-severe SARS-CoV-2 infection. Molecules of cDNA were individually given unique molecular identifiers that were attached to them. TCRdb independently ran MiXCR on the 5' RACE reads; one entry per CDR3 protein. The table has 100,000 to 120,000 distinct CDR3 sequences, over 10% seen once; the top ten hold around 2.9%. This clonotype was obtained from an adult who was a healthcare worker with PCR-confirmed SARS-CoV-2 infection or an uninfected control (not recorded which). The chain is built from TRBV20-1 and TRBJ2-3; tentative D call: TRBD1 (6 bases). Sequencing used whole blood. The CDR3 region has the DNA TGCAGTGCTCGCCGGGACACAAGCACAGATACGCAGTATTTT. It encodes CSARRDTSTDTQYF.